Included here is one T cell receptor beta chain sequence, with context. The data originate from a study of blood T cell repertoires in COVID-19. For the study at large: Samples taken during acute and convalescent COVID-19 were collected in the United States, Italy and Spain. The analysed material was cDNA or gDNA that came from T cells, B-cell-depleted T cells, or PBMCs.

CDR1 is MNHEY, CDR2 SVGAGI, per germline. CDR3 size: 14 residues. The V gene lost 2 bases and the J gene lost 6 bases, with 11 bases spanning the gap. In the original workflow: Amplified reference gene primers provided the basis for estimating nucleated cell counts. Assay: immunoSEQ multiplex PCR; the TCRdb copy retains only in-frame clones and omits some. That table gives V, J and clone size, and the DNA gave D and trimming. This sample yields around 30,000 clones, of which roughly 90% are seen a single time; more than 0.45% belongs to the top ten. Sequenced sample: peripheral blood. The clonotype originates from a woman between 40 and 50 years old with active or convalescent COVID-19. The V call is TRBV6-5, the J call TRBJ1-5, with D possibly being TRBD1 (6 bases). The chain's CDR3 is CASSYEGGPQPQHF. The CDR3 DNA reads TGTGCCAGCAGTTACGAGGGGGGGCCTCAGCCCCAGCATTTT.